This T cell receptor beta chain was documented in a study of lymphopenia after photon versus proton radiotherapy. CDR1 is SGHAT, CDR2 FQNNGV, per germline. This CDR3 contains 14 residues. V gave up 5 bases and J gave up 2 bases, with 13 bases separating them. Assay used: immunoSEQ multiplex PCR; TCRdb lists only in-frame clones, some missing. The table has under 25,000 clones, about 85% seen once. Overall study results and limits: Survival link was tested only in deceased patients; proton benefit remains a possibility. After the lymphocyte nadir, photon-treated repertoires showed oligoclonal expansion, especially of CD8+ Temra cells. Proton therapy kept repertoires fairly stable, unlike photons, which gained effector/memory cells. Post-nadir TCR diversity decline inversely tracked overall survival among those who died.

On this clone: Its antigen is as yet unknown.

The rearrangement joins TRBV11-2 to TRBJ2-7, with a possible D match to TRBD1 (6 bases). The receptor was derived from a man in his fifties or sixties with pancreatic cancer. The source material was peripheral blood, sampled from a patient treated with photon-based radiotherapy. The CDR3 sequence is CASSTGLWTYEQYF. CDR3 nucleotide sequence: TGTGCCAGCAGCACAGGGCTCTGGACCTACGAGCAGTACTTC.